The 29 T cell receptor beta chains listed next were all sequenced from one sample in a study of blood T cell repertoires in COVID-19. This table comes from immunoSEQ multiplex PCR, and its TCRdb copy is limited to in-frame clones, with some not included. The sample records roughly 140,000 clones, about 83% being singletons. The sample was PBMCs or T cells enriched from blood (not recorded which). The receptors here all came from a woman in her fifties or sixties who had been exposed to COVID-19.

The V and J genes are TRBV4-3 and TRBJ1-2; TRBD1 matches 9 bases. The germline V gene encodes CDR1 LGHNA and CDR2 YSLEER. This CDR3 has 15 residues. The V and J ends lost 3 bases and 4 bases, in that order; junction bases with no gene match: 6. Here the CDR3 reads CASSHGQGFGYGYTF. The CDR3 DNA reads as TGCGCCAGCAGCCACGGACAGGGGTTTGGCTATGGCTACACCTTC.

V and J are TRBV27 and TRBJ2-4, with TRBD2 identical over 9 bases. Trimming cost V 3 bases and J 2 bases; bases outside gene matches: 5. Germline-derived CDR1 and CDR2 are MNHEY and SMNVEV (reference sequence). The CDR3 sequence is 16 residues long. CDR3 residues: CASSFQSGRTKNIQYF. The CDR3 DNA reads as TGTGCCAGCAGTTTTCAGAGCGGGAGGACCAAAAACATTCAGTACTTC.

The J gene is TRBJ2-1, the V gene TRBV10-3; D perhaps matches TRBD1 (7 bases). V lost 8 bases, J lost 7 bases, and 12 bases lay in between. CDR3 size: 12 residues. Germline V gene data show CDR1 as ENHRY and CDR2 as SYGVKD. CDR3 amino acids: CAIGGTVNEQFF. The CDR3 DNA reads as TGTGCCATCGGCGGGACAGTTAATGAGCAGTTCTTC.

For the CDR3, the DNA is TGTGCCAGCGGGGGGTGGGGGCAGCCCCAGCATTTT. Its protein is CASGGWGQPQHF. V gene TRBV2 combines with J gene TRBJ1-5; D might be TRBD1 (5 bases). The CDR3 has 12 residues. The V gene lost 8 bases and the J gene lost 7 bases, with 12 bases spanning the gap. CDR1 SNHLY and CDR2 FYNNEI come from the germline V gene.

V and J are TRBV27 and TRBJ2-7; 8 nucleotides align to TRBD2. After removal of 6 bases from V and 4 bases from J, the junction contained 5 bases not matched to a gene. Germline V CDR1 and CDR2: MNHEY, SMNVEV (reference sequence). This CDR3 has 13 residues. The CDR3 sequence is CASRITSGYEQYF. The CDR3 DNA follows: TGTGCCAGCAGAATTACTAGCGGATACGAGCAGTACTTC.

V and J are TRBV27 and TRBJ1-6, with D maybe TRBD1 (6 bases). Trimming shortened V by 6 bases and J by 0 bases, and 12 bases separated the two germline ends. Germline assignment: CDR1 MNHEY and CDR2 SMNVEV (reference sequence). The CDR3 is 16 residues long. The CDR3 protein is CASRGAVSSYNSPLHF. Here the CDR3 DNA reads TGTGCCAGCAGGGGGGCAGTCAGCTCCTATAATTCACCCCTCCACTTT.

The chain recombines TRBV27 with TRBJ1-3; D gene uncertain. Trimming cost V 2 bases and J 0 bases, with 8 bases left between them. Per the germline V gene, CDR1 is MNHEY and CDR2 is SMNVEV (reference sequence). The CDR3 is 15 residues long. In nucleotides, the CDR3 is TGTGCCAGCAGTTTAACGTACAGCTCTGGAAACACCATATATTTT. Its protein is CASSLTYSSGNTIYF.

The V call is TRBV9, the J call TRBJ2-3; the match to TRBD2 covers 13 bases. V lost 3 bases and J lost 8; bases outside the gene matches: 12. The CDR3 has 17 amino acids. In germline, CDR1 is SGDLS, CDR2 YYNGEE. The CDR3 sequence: CASSGVTSGRSWGTQYF. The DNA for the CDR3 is TGTGCCAGCAGCGGGGTGACTAGCGGGAGGTCCTGGGGTACGCAGTATTTT.

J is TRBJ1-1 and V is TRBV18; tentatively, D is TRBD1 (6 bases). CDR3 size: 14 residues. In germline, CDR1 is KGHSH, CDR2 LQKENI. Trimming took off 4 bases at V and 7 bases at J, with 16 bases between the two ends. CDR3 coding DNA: TGTGCCAGCTCACTTAGAGGACAGAATGATGAAGCTTTCTTT. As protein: CASSLRGQNDEAFF.

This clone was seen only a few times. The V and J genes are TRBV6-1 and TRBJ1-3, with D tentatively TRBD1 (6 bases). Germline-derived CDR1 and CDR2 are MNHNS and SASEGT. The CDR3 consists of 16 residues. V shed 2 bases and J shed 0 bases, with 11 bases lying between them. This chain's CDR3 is CASSERGGDSGNTIYF. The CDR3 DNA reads TGTGCCAGCAGTGAAAGAGGGGGAGACTCTGGAAACACCATATATTTT.

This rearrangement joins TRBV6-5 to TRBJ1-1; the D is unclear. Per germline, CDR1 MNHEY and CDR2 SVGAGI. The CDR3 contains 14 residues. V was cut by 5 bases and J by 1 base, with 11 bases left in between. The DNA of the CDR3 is TGTGCCAGCAGTAAACCAGGAGGGAACACTGAAGCTTTCTTT. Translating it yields CASSKPGGNTEAFF.

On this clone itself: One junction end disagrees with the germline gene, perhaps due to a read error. CDR3: CASSSPPSTGTQYF. CDR3 nucleotide sequence: TGTGCCAGCAGCTCCCCCCCCTCGACAGGTACGCAGTATTTT. The rearrangement uses TRBV7-2 and TRBJ2-3; D possibly corresponds to TRBD1 (6 bases). Germline CDR1 is SGHTA and CDR2 is FQGNSA. There are 14 residues in the CDR3.

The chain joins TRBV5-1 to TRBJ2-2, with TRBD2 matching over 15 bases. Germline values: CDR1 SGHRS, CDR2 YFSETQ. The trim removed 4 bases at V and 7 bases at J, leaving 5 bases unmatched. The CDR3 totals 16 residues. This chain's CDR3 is CASSKGLAGGSGELFF. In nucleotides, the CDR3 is TGCGCCAGCAGCAAGGGACTAGCGGGAGGAAGCGGGGAGCTGTTTTTT. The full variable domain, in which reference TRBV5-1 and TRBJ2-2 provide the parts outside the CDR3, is KAGVTQTPRYLIKTRGQQVTLSCSPISGHRSVSWYQQTPGQGLQFLFEYFSETQRNKGNFPGRFSGRQFSNSRSEMNVSTLELGDSALYLCASSKGLAGGSGELFFGEGSRLTVL.

The CDR3 DNA follows: TGCGCCAGCAAGGGGGCTAGGGACACCGGGGAGCTGTTTTTT. It codes for CASKGARDTGELFF. The V call is TRBV10-1, the J call TRBJ2-2; 7 positions agree with TRBD1. Germline V gene data show CDR1 as WNHNN and CDR2 as SYGVQD (reference sequence). The CDR3 is 14 amino acids. V shed 7 bases and J 3 bases; nucleotides not matched to a gene: 5.

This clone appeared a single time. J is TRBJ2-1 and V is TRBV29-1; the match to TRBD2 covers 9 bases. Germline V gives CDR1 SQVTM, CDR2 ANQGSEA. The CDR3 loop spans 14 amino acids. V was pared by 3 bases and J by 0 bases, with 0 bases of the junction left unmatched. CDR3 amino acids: CSVDSGSSYNEQFF. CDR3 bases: TGCAGCGTTGATAGCGGGAGCTCCTACAATGAGCAGTTCTTC.

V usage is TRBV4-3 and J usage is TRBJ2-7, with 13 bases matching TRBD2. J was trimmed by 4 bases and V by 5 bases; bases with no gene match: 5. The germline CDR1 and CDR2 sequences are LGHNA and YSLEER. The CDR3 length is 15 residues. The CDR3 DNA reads TGCGCCAGCAGCGTTGGGACTAGCGGGGCATACGAGCAGTACTTC. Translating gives CASSVGTSGAYEQYF.

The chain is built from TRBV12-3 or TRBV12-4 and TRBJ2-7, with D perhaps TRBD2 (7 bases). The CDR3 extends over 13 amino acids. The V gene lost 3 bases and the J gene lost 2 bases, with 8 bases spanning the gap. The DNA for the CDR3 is TGTGCCAGCAGTTTCGGGGGGCCCTACGAGCAGTACTTC. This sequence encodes CASSFGGPYEQYF.

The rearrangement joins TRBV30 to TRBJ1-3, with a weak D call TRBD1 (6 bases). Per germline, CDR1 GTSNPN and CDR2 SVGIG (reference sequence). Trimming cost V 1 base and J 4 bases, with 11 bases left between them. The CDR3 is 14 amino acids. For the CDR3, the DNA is TGTGCCTGGAGTGATACAGGGCACGGAAACACCATATATTTT. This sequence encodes CAWSDTGHGNTIYF.

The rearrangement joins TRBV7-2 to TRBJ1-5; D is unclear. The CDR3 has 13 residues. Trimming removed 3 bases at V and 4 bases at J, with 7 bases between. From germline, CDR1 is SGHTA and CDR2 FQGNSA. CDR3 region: CASSFSPNQPQHF. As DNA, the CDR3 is TGTGCCAGCAGCTTTTCCCCTAATCAGCCCCAGCATTTT.

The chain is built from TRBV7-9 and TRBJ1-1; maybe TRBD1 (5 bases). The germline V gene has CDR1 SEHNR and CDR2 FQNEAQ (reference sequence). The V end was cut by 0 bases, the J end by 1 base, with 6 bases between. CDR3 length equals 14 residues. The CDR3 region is CASSLAGGNTEAFF. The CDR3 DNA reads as TGTGCCAGCAGCTTAGCGGGGGGGAACACTGAAGCTTTCTTT.

The CDR3 DNA sequence: TGTGCCAGCAGCCAGGGTAGCGGGGGGGGCCCCGATACGCAGTATTTT. It specifies CASSQGSGGGPDTQYF. The chain has TRBV4-2 and TRBJ2-3; 11 bases match TRBD2. This CDR3 is built from 16 residues. Germline-derived CDR1 and CDR2 are LGHNA and YNFKEQ. The V and J ends lost 3 bases and 6 bases, in that order; junction bases with no gene match: 8.

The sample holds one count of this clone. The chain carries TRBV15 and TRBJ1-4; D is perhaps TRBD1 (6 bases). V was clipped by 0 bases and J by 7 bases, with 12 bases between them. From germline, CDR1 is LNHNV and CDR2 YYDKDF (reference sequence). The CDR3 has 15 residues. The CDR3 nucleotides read TGTGCCACCAGCAGAGATCAGGACAGAGGTGAAAAACTGTTTTTT. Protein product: CATSRDQDRGEKLFF. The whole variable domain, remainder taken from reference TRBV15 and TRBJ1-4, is DAMVIQNPRYQVTQFGKPVTLSCSQTLNHNVMYWYQQKSSQAPKLLFHYYDKDFNNEADTPDNFQSRRPNTSFCFLDIRSPGLGDTAMYLCATSRDQDRGEKLFFGSGTQLSVL.

CDR3 nucleotides: TGTGCCAGCAGCCAAGTCCCGGGACTTTATGGCTACACCTTC. Its protein product is CASSQVPGLYGYTF. The chain carries TRBV3-1 (or the pseudogene TRBV3-2) and TRBJ1-2, with D possibly matching TRBD1 (5 bases). The CDR3 has 14 residues. Trimming took off 1 base at V and 5 bases at J, with 11 bases between the two ends. The germline CDR1 and CDR2 sequences are LGHDT and YNNKEL (reference sequence).

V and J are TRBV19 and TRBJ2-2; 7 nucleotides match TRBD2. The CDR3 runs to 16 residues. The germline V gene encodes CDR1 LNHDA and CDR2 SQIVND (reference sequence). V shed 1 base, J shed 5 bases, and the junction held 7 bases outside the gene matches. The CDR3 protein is CASSIGSPGGTGELFF. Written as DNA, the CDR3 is TGTGCCAGTAGTATAGGCAGCCCGGGGGGTACCGGGGAGCTGTTTTTT. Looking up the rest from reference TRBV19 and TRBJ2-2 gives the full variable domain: DGGITQSPKYLFRKEGQNVTLSCEQNLNHDAMYWYRQDPGQGLRLIYYSQIVNDFQKGDIAEGYSVSREKKESFPLTVTSAQKNPTAFYLCASSIGSPGGTGELFFGEGSRLTVL.

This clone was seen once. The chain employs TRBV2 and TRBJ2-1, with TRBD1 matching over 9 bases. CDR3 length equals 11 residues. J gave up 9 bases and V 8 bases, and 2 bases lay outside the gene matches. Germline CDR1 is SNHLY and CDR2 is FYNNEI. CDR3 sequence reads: CASEDRGEQFF. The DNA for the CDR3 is TGTGCCAGCGAGGACAGGGGTGAGCAGTTCTTC.

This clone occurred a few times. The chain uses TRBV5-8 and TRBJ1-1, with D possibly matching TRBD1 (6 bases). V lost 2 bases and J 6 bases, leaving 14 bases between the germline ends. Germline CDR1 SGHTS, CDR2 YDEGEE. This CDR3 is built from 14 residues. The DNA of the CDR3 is TGTGCCAGCAGCTTTCACGGGGGGCTGGCTGAAGCTTTCTTT. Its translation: CASSFHGGLAEAFF. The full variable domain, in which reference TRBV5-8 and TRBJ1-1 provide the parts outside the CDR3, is EAGVTQSPTHLIKTRGQQATLRCSPISGHTSVYWYQQALGLGLQFLLWYDEGEERNRGNFPPRFSGRQFPNYSSELNVNALELEDSALYLCASSFHGGLAEAFFGQGTRLTVV.

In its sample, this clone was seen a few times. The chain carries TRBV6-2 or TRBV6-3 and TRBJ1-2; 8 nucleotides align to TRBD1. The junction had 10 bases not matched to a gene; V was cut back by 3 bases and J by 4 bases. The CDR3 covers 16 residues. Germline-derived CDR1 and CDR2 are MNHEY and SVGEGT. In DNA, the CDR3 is TGTGCCAGCAGTTATTCCGGGACAGGACTATTCTATGGCTACACCTTC. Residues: CASSYSGTGLFYGYTF.

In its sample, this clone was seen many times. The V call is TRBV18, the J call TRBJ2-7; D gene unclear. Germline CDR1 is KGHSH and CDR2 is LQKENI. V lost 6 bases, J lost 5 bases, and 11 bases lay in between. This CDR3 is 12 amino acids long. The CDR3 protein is CASSPQVDEQYF. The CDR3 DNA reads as TGTGCCAGCTCTCCCCAGGTGGACGAGCAGTACTTC.

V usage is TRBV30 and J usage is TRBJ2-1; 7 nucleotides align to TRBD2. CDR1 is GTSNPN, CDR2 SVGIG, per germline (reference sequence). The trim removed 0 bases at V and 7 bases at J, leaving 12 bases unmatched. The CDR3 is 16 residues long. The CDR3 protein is CAWSVWASGPRNEQFF. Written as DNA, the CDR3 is TGTGCCTGGAGTGTATGGGCTAGCGGCCCTAGGAATGAGCAGTTCTTC.